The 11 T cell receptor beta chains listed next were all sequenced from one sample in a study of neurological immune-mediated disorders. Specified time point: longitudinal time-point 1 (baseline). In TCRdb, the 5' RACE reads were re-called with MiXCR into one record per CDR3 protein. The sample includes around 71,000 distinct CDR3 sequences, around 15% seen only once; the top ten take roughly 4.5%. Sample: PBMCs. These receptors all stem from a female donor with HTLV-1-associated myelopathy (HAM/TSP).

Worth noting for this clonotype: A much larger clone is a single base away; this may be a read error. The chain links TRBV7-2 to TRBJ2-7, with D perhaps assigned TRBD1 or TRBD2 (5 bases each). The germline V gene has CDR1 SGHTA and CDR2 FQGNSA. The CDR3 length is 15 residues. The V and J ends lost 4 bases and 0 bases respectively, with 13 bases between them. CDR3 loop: CASSSGRRSSYEQYF. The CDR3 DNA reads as TGTGCCAGCAGCTCGGGACGTCGGAGCTCCTACGAGCAGTACTTC.

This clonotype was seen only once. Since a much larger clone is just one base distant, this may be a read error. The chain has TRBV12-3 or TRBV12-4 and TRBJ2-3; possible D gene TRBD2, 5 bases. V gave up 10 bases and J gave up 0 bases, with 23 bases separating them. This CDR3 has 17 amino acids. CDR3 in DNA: TGTGCCACCCACCAGGAGGTGAGAAAGCTTAGCACAGATACGCAGTATTTT. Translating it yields CATHQEVRKLSTDTQYF.

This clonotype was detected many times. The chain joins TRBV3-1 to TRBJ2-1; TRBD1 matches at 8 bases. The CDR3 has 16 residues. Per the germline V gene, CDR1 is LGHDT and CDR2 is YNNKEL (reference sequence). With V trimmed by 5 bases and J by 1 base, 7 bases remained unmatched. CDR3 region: CASSWGNRGSYNEQFF. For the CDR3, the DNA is TGTGCCAGCAGCTGGGGAAACAGGGGGTCCTACAATGAGCAGTTCTTC.

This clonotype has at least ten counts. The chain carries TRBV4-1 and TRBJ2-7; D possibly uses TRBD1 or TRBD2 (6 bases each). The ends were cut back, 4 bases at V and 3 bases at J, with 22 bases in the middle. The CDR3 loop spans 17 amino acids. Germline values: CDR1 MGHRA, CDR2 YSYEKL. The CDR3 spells CASSREGGPTNFYEQYF. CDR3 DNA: TGCGCCAGCAGCCGAGAAGGGGGGCCCACAAATTTCTACGAGCAGTACTTC.

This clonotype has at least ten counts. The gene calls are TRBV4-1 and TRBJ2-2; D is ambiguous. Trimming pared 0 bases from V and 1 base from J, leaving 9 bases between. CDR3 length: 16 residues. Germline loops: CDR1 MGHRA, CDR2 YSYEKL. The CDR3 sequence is CASSQESHMNTGELFF. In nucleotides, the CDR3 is TGCGCCAGCAGCCAAGAAAGTCATATGAACACCGGGGAGCTGTTTTTT.

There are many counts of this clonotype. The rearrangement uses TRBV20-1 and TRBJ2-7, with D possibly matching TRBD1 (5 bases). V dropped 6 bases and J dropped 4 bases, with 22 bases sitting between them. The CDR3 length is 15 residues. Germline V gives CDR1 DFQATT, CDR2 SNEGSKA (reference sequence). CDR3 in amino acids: CSAPSQGVFSYEQYF. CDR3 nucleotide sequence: TGCAGTGCCCCGAGTCAGGGCGTATTTTCATACGAGCAGTACTTC.

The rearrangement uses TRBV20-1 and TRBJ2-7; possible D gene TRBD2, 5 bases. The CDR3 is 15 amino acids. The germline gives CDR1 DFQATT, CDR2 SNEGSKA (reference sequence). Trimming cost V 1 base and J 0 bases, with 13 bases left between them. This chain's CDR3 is CSARGERISSYEQYF. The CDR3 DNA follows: TGCAGTGCTAGAGGGGAGCGGATCAGCTCCTACGAGCAGTACTTC.

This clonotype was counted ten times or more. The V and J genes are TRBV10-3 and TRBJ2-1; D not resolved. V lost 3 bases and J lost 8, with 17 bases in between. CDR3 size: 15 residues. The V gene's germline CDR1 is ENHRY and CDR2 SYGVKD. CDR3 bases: TGTGCCATCAGTGATCGGCTAGTCTATATGCATGAGCAGTTCTTC. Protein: CAISDRLVYMHEQFF.

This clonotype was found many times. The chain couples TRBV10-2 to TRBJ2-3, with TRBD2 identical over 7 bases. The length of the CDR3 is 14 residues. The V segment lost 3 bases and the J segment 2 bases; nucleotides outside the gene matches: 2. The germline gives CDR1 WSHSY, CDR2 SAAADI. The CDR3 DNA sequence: TGCGCCAGCAGTGACGGGGGGTCCACAGATACGCAGTATTTT. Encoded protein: CASSDGGSTDTQYF.

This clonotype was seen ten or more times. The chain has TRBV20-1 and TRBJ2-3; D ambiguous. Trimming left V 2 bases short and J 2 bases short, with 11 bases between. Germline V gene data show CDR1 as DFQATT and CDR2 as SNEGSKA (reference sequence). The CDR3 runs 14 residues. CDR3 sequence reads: CSARLTRTTDTQYF. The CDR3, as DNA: TGCAGTGCTAGATTAACACGAACCACAGATACGCAGTATTTT.

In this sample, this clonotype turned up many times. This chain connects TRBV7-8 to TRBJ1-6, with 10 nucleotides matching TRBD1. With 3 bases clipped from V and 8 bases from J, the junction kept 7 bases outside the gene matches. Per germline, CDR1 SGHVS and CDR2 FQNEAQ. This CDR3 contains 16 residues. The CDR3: CASSLWTGTGDSPLHF. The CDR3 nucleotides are TGTGCCAGCAGCTTGTGGACCGGGACAGGGGATTCACCCCTCCACTTT.